The clone carrying this TCR beta chain was recorded at least ten times. The sample is drawn from a study of regulatory T cells in long-lasting Graves disease. The CDR3 spans 17 residues. J lost 4 bases, V lost 6 bases, and 14 bases had no gene match. Arm-PCR of CDR3 regions with iRepertoire HTBI primers generated TCR beta libraries. MiXCR was run by TCRdb on the multiplex PCR reads, yielding one entry per CDR3 protein. Among 400,000 to 450,000 distinct CDR3 sequences listed, less than 20% were seen once. Time point reported: newly diagnosed GD, antithyroid drugs for less than 3 months. RNA extracted from PBMCs served as the sequencing template. Separately, the same data were catalogued under a study of T cells in Graves' hyperthyroidism and ophthalmopathy.

This specimen was peripheral blood mononuclear cells (PBMCs), taken at new diagnosis, from a patient treated with antithyroid drugs. The TCR sequence derives from a woman between 25 and 40 years old with Graves disease. The chain recombines TRBV12-3 or TRBV12-4 with TRBJ2-2; 7 bases map to TRBD2. The CDR3 sequence: CASSQPTTSLGTGELFF. CDR3 nucleotides: TGTGCCAGCAGCCAGCCAACGACTAGCCTCGGCACCGGGGAGCTGTTTTTT.